The sequence of this T cell receptor beta chain was determined in a study of T cell changes during pregnancy in multiple sclerosis. Profiled with immunoSEQ multiplex PCR; TCRdb holds only in-frame clones, not every one. The table includes some 35,000 clones, approximately 89% detected once. Germline V gene data show CDR1 as SGHTA and CDR2 as FQGNSA. The V gene lost 3 bases and the J gene lost 10 bases, with 4 bases spanning the gap. The CDR3 has 11 amino acids. The genes are TRBV7-2 and TRBJ2-6; D gene unclear. The material sequenced was CD4+ T cells from peripheral blood mononuclear cells, taken after pregnancy. The source of this sequence is a female donor in good health, enrolled as a control in a pregnancy study. The CDR3 sequence is CASSFRNVLTF. In nucleotides, the CDR3 is TGTGCCAGCAGCTTCAGGAACGTCCTGACTTTC.